The entry below describes one T cell receptor (beta chain). The antigen is unknown. The data were taken from a study of T-cell reconstitution after alpha-beta-depleted transplantation in children. A TCRbeta library incorporating unique molecular identifiers was prepared. TCRdb reprocessed the PCR reads with MiXCR, giving one entry per CDR3 protein. The table shows about a million distinct CDR3 sequences, with roughly 29% occurring only once. The study's findings and limits: After transplant, high TCRbeta diversity at day 60 in some patients arose from surviving recipient T cells and thymic progenitors. T-cell numbers and diversity, one year after transplant, stemmed largely from T cells that were newly produced. Several hundred expanded graft clones reportedly were the source of alpha-beta T cells about two months after transplant.

Trimming shortened V by 6 bases and J by 6 bases, and 27 bases separated the two germline ends. CDR3 size: 18 residues. The genes are TRBV12-3 or TRBV12-4 and TRBJ2-1; D call uncertain. This material consisted of PBMCs, mostly from graft donor cells, taken 360 days after TCRalphabeta/CD19-depleted stem cell transplant. The TCR sequence derives from a boy under two years old who had a stem cell transplant for SCID, so the T cells may come from the graft donor. CDR3 protein: CASSGFSPTPRDSNEQFF. The DNA for the CDR3 is TGTGCCAGCAGCGGCTTCTCCCCTACCCCTAGAGACTCCAATGAGCAGTTCTTC.